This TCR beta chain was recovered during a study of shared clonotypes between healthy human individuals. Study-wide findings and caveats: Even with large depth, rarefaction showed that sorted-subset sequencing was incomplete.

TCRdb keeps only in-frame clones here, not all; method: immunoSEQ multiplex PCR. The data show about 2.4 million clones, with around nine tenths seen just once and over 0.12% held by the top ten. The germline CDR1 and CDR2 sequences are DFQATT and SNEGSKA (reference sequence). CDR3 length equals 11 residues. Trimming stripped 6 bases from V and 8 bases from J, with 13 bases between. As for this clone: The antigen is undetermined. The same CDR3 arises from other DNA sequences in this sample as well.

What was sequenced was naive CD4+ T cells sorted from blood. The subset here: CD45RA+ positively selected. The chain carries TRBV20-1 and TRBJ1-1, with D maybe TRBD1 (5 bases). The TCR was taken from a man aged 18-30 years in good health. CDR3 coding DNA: TGCAGTGCCCCAAGAGGGGCAGAAGCTTTCTTT. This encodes CSAPRGAEAFF.